The rows below give T cell receptor beta chains drawn from one sample of a study of PD-1 blockade in classical Hodgkin lymphoma. Data came from immunoSEQ multiplex PCR; TCRdb stores just in-frame clones and leaves some out. Of roughly 94,000 clones in the sample, about 92% were seen once. This sample comprised peripheral blood mononuclear cells (PBMCs), obtained before the fourth cycle of nivolumab. The receptors were gathered from a human donor with classical Hodgkin lymphoma. Both conserved end residues are part of each CDR3. D genes are given only for firm matches. Only some rows state a clone size, as once, few, many or a class for expanded clones.

D gene: -; clone size: -; V gene: TRBV6-1; J gene: TRBJ2-1; CDR3 length: 14; CDR3 DNA: TGTGCCAGCAGTGACCAGCGGGTGGTCCATGAGCAGTTCTTC; CDR3 protein: CASSDQRVVHEQFF
D gene: TRBD2; clone size: -; V gene: TRBV27; J gene: TRBJ2-2; CDR3 length: 15; CDR3 DNA: TGTGCCAGCACCGTACTAGCGGGGAACACCGGGGAGCTGTTTTTT; CDR3 protein: CASTVLAGNTGELFF
D gene: -; clone size: -; V gene: TRBV19; J gene: TRBJ2-1; CDR3 length: 16; CDR3 DNA: TGTGCCAGTAGTATTTGGCAGGGAGACAGCTACAATGAGCAGTTCTTC; CDR3 protein: CASSIWQGDSYNEQFF
D gene: TRBD1; clone size: -; V gene: TRBV29-1; J gene: TRBJ2-7; CDR3 length: 13; CDR3 DNA: TGCAGCGGCGTGACAGGGCTATCCTACGAGCAGTACTTC; CDR3 protein: CSGVTGLSYEQYF
D gene: -; clone size: -; V gene: TRBV30; J gene: TRBJ1-6; CDR3 length: 15; CDR3 DNA: TGTGCCTGGAGAGGGGACCGACCCTTGCGCTCACCCCTCCACTTT; CDR3 protein: CAWRGDRPLRSPLHF
D gene: TRBD2; clone size: -; V gene: TRBV29-1; J gene: TRBJ2-3; CDR3 length: 16; CDR3 DNA: TGCAGCGTTGAATTCCTAGCGGGAGTTTCCACAGATACGCAGTATTTT; CDR3 protein: CSVEFLAGVSTDTQYF
D gene: -; clone size: -; V gene: TRBV5-8; J gene: TRBJ1-5; CDR3 length: 16; CDR3 DNA: TGTGCCAGCAGTCTCAGGGGCGTATATAGCAATCAGCCCCAGCATTTT; CDR3 protein: CASSLRGVYSNQPQHF
D gene: -; clone size: -; V gene: TRBV6-6; J gene: TRBJ1-5; CDR3 length: 16; CDR3 DNA: TGTGCCAGCAGTTACGGCAGAGGGCATAGCAATCAGCCCCAGCATTTT; CDR3 protein: CASSYGRGHSNQPQHF
D gene: -; clone size: -; V gene: TRBV6-1; J gene: TRBJ1-4; CDR3 length: 14; CDR3 DNA: TGTGCCAGCACCAATCTGGGGGGTAATGAAAAACTGTTTTTT; CDR3 protein: CASTNLGGNEKLFF
D gene: -; clone size: -; V gene: TRBV6-1; J gene: TRBJ2-1; CDR3 length: 12; CDR3 DNA: TGTGCCAGCTCTTATGGGGGCCTTGAGCAGTTCTTC; CDR3 protein: CASSYGGLEQFF
D gene: TRBD1; clone size: -; V gene: TRBV29-1; J gene: TRBJ2-1; CDR3 length: 14; CDR3 DNA: TGCAGCGTTGGTATGCGGGACAGGGTAAATGAGCAGTTCTTC; CDR3 protein: CSVGMRDRVNEQFF
D gene: TRBD1; clone size: once; V gene: TRBV29-1; J gene: TRBJ1-3; CDR3 length: 14; CDR3 DNA: TGCAGCGTGAACCAGGGGGCGCAAGGAAACACCATATATTTT; CDR3 protein: CSVNQGAQGNTIYF
D gene: -; clone size: -; V gene: TRBV28; J gene: TRBJ1-1; CDR3 length: 12; CDR3 DNA: TGTGCCAGCAGATCACAACACACTGAAGCTTTCTTT; CDR3 protein: CASRSQHTEAFF
D gene: TRBD1; clone size: -; V gene: TRBV27; J gene: TRBJ2-7; CDR3 length: 13; CDR3 DNA: TGTGCCAGCATTCGACAGGGGGACTACGAGCAGTACTTC; CDR3 protein: CASIRQGDYEQYF
D gene: -; clone size: -; V gene: TRBV6-1; J gene: TRBJ1-1; CDR3 length: 14; CDR3 DNA: TGTGCCAGCAGTGTAGACAGGATGGGGACTGAAGCTTTCTTT; CDR3 protein: CASSVDRMGTEAFF
D gene: -; clone size: -; V gene: TRBV6-5; J gene: TRBJ1-1; CDR3 length: 11; CDR3 DNA: TGTGCCAGCCGAGGACTGCTTGAAGCTTTCTTT; CDR3 protein: CASRGLLEAFF
D gene: -; clone size: -; V gene: TRBV6-5; J gene: TRBJ2-4; CDR3 length: 14; CDR3 DNA: TGTGCCAGCAGTTACCAGATGGACGGAAACATTCAGTACTTC; CDR3 protein: CASSYQMDGNIQYF
D gene: -; clone size: -; V gene: TRBV11-3; J gene: TRBJ2-1; CDR3 length: 15; CDR3 DNA: TGTGCCAGCAGCCTAACAGGGGCGCCGGGGGATGAGCAGTTCTTC; CDR3 protein: CASSLTGAPGDEQFF
D gene: -; clone size: once; V gene: TRBV5-5; J gene: TRBJ1-4; CDR3 length: 12; CDR3 DNA: TGTGCCAGCAGCTTAGGGGGTGAAAAACTGTTTTTT; CDR3 protein: CASSLGGEKLFF
D gene: TRBD2; clone size: once; V gene: TRBV5-1; J gene: TRBJ2-1; CDR3 length: 13; CDR3 DNA: TGCGCCAGCAGTCAAAGCGGGAGGGGGGAGCAGTTCTTC; CDR3 protein: CASSQSGRGEQFF
D gene: -; clone size: -; V gene: TRBV7-6; J gene: TRBJ2-3; CDR3 length: 16; CDR3 DNA: TGTGCCAGCAGCTTAGCCGCCGGGGCCAGCACAGATACGCAGTATTTT; CDR3 protein: CASSLAAGASTDTQYF
D gene: TRBD1; clone size: -; V gene: TRBV5-6; J gene: TRBJ2-7; CDR3 length: 15; CDR3 DNA: TGTGCCAGCAGCTTGGACAGGGGATTGGCGGACGAGCAGTACTTC; CDR3 protein: CASSLDRGLADEQYF
D gene: -; clone size: -; V gene: TRBV14; J gene: TRBJ2-5; CDR3 length: 15; CDR3 DNA: TGTGCCAGCAGCCGAATTACAGGGTGGGGAGAGACCCAGTACTTC; CDR3 protein: CASSRITGWGETQYF
D gene: -; clone size: -; V gene: TRBV11-3; J gene: TRBJ2-7; CDR3 length: 14; CDR3 DNA: TGTGCCAGCAGCTTAGCGGGATCGGCCTACGAGCAGTACTTC; CDR3 protein: CASSLAGSAYEQYF
D gene: TRBD1; clone size: once; V gene: TRBV10-1; J gene: TRBJ2-3; CDR3 length: 13; CDR3 DNA: TGCGCCAGCATGGACAGGAGCACAGATACGCAGTATTTT; CDR3 protein: CASMDRSTDTQYF
D gene: -; clone size: -; V gene: TRBV5-1; J gene: TRBJ2-7; CDR3 length: 14; CDR3 DNA: TGCGCCAGCTCCGTCCTCCTCGGGTCTCGGGAGCAGTACTTC; CDR3 protein: CASSVLLGSREQYF
D gene: TRBD2; clone size: -; V gene: TRBV2; J gene: TRBJ2-1; CDR3 length: 17; CDR3 DNA: TGTGCCAGCACCCCATACAGGGGACTAGCGGGCAACAATGAGCAGTTCTTC; CDR3 protein: CASTPYRGLAGNNEQFF
D gene: -; clone size: -; V gene: TRBV30; J gene: TRBJ1-1; CDR3 length: 12; CDR3 DNA: TGTGCCTGGAATTACGGGGGGTCTGAAGCTTTCTTT; CDR3 protein: CAWNYGGSEAFF
D gene: TRBD2; clone size: -; V gene: TRBV15; J gene: TRBJ2-3; CDR3 length: 16; CDR3 DNA: TGTGCCACCAGCAGAGATCCTTTAGCGGGAGAGGATACGCAGTATTTT; CDR3 protein: CATSRDPLAGEDTQYF
D gene: -; clone size: -; V gene: TRBV6-5; J gene: TRBJ2-3; CDR3 length: 15; CDR3 DNA: TGTGCCAGCAGAGTTGAGGGAGGAGGCGCAGATACGCAGTATTTT; CDR3 protein: CASRVEGGGADTQYF
D gene: TRBD2; clone size: -; V gene: TRBV29-1; J gene: TRBJ2-1; CDR3 length: 10; CDR3 DNA: TGCAGCACTGCGGGAGCCTCGGAGTTCTTC; CDR3 protein: CSTAGASEFF
D gene: -; clone size: -; V gene: TRBV6-5; J gene: TRBJ2-7; CDR3 length: 13; CDR3 DNA: TGTGCCAGCAGTGACCGGGTAACCTACGAGCAGTACTTC; CDR3 protein: CASSDRVTYEQYF
D gene: -; clone size: medium-sized; V gene: TRBV7-8; J gene: TRBJ2-7; CDR3 length: 13; CDR3 DNA: TGTGCCAGCAGCTTCGGATCGGCCGACGAGCAGTACTTC; CDR3 protein: CASSFGSADEQYF
D gene: -; clone size: -; V gene: TRBV5-1; J gene: TRBJ2-3; CDR3 length: 16; CDR3 DNA: TGCGCCAGCAGCTTAATCGGGAGACTAACCACAGATACGCAGTATTTT; CDR3 protein: CASSLIGRLTTDTQYF
D gene: -; clone size: -; V gene: TRBV6-5; J gene: TRBJ1-2; CDR3 length: 12; CDR3 DNA: TGTGCCAGCACGCGGGGGATGGATGGCTACACCTTC; CDR3 protein: CASTRGMDGYTF
D gene: -; clone size: -; V gene: TRBV5-6; J gene: TRBJ1-1; CDR3 length: 13; CDR3 DNA: TGTGCCAGCAGCCTGGGAGTGAACACTGAAGCTTTCTTT; CDR3 protein: CASSLGVNTEAFF
D gene: -; clone size: -; V gene: TRBV6-1; J gene: TRBJ2-7; CDR3 length: 16; CDR3 DNA: TGTGCCAGCAGTGCTTGGGTTGAGACAGGGAGGAACGAGCAGTACTTC; CDR3 protein: CASSAWVETGRNEQYF
D gene: TRBD2; clone size: once; V gene: TRBV6-5; J gene: TRBJ2-3; CDR3 length: 14; CDR3 DNA: TGTGCCACCGCTAGCGGGACTGCCACAGATACGCAGTATTTT; CDR3 protein: CATASGTATDTQYF
D gene: -; clone size: -; V gene: TRBV19; J gene: TRBJ1-2; CDR3 length: 15; CDR3 DNA: TGTGCCAGTAGTTCCTCCGGGGACCCACTATTCAGCTACACCTTC; CDR3 protein: CASSSSGDPLFSYTF
D gene: TRBD1; clone size: -; V gene: TRBV4-1; J gene: TRBJ1-2; CDR3 length: 16; CDR3 DNA: TGCGCCAGCAGCCAAGTGACAGGGGTTCGTAACTATGGCTACACCTTC; CDR3 protein: CASSQVTGVRNYGYTF
D gene: TRBD1; clone size: -; V gene: TRBV11-3; J gene: TRBJ2-5; CDR3 length: 14; CDR3 DNA: TGTGCCAGCAGTTTCAGGGGGATTCAAGAGACCCAGTACTTC; CDR3 protein: CASSFRGIQETQYF
D gene: -; clone size: -; V gene: TRBV27; J gene: TRBJ1-1; CDR3 length: 13; CDR3 DNA: TGTGCCACCCGTAGGGGAGGGAACACTGAAGCTTTCTTT; CDR3 protein: CATRRGGNTEAFF
D gene: -; clone size: -; V gene: TRBV28; J gene: TRBJ1-1; CDR3 length: 14; CDR3 DNA: TGTGCCAGCGCACTAGTCACGGGGGACACTGAAGCTTTCTTT; CDR3 protein: CASALVTGDTEAFF
D gene: TRBD2; clone size: -; V gene: TRBV10-2; J gene: TRBJ2-7; CDR3 length: 14; CDR3 DNA: TGCGCCAGCAACATCGGGACTAGTCGGGCCGAGCAGTACTTC; CDR3 protein: CASNIGTSRAEQYF
D gene: TRBD1; clone size: -; V gene: TRBV14; J gene: TRBJ1-1; CDR3 length: 14; CDR3 DNA: TGTGCCAGCAGCCCGACAGGGGGGAACACTGAAGCTTTCTTT; CDR3 protein: CASSPTGGNTEAFF
D gene: TRBD2; clone size: -; V gene: TRBV2; J gene: TRBJ2-7; CDR3 length: 14; CDR3 DNA: TGTGCCAGCAGTGGGGGACTAGCGGGAGTCGAGCAGTACTTC; CDR3 protein: CASSGGLAGVEQYF
D gene: -; clone size: -; V gene: TRBV7-2; J gene: TRBJ2-5; CDR3 length: 14; CDR3 DNA: TGTGCCAGCAGCTTCCCGACTCCAGAAAAGGCCCAGTACTTC; CDR3 protein: CASSFPTPEKAQYF
D gene: -; clone size: -; V gene: TRBV10-2; J gene: TRBJ2-1; CDR3 length: 13; CDR3 DNA: TGCGCCAGCAGTGAGTCGAGTAGCTATGAGCAGTTCTTC; CDR3 protein: CASSESSSYEQFF
D gene: -; clone size: -; V gene: TRBV25-1; J gene: TRBJ2-5; CDR3 length: 13; CDR3 DNA: TGTGCCAGCAGTGAATGGGGTGTGGAGACCCAGTACTTC; CDR3 protein: CASSEWGVETQYF
D gene: -; clone size: -; V gene: TRBV5-1; J gene: TRBJ1-3; CDR3 length: 14; CDR3 DNA: TGCGCCAGCAGCTTGGAACAGAACCGAGACACCATATATTTT; CDR3 protein: CASSLEQNRDTIYF
D gene: -; clone size: -; V gene: TRBV27; J gene: TRBJ2-4; CDR3 length: 13; CDR3 DNA: TGTGCCAGCAGTCCCCGACAGAAAAACATTCAGTACTTC; CDR3 protein: CASSPRQKNIQYF
D gene: TRBD1; clone size: -; V gene: TRBV29-1; J gene: TRBJ1-2; CDR3 length: 13; CDR3 DNA: TGCAGCGCCGCGGCCGGACAGGGCTATGGCTACACCTTC; CDR3 protein: CSAAAGQGYGYTF
D gene: -; clone size: -; V gene: TRBV30; J gene: TRBJ1-1; CDR3 length: 14; CDR3 DNA: TGTGCCTGGATTGGCGGCTCCCTGTACACTGAAGCTTTCTTT; CDR3 protein: CAWIGGSLYTEAFF
D gene: TRBD2; clone size: -; V gene: TRBV27; J gene: TRBJ2-1; CDR3 length: 17; CDR3 DNA: TGTGCCAGCAGTTTATACCCTCTGGCGGGAGGAAGGAATGAGCAGTTCTTC; CDR3 protein: CASSLYPLAGGRNEQFF
D gene: -; clone size: -; V gene: TRBV11-3; J gene: TRBJ2-1; CDR3 length: 15; CDR3 DNA: TGTGCCAGCAGCTTAGGGCTTAGCGGCTACAATGAGCAGTTCTTC; CDR3 protein: CASSLGLSGYNEQFF
D gene: -; clone size: -; V gene: TRBV5-1; J gene: TRBJ2-5; CDR3 length: 18; CDR3 DNA: TGCGCCAGCAGCTTGGACGCCATCACAGGGCTCGGCGAAGAGACCCAGTACTTC; CDR3 protein: CASSLDAITGLGEETQYF